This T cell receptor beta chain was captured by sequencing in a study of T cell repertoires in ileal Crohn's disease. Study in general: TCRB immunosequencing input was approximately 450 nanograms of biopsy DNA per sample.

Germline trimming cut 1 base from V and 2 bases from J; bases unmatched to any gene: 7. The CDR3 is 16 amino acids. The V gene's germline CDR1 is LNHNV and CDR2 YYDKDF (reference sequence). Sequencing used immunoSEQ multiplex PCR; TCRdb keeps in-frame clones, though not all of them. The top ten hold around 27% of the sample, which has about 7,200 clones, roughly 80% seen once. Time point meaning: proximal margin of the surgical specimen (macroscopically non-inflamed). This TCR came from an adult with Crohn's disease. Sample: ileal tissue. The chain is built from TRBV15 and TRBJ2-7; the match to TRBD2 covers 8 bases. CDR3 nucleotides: TGTGCCACCAGCAGAGGGAGTGCGGGGGGAACCTACGAGCAGTACTTC. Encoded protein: CATSRGSAGGTYEQYF.